The following is a T cell receptor beta chain sequence with its context. Its antigen remains unidentified. These data are taken from a study of T cell responses to AZD1222 COVID-19 vaccine. Germline values: CDR1 LGHNA, CDR2 YSLEER. Trimming removed 2 bases from V and 6 bases from J, with 14 bases in between. This CDR3 is built from 14 residues. Sequenced by immunoSEQ multiplex PCR; TCRdb stores in-frame clones only, minus some. This sample carries 100,000 to 150,000 clones, roughly 86% of them seen once, and the ten largest clones take about 10%. Whole-study findings and limits: The donor cohort was predominantly white British with a female majority, and clonal diversity may have been underestimated.

This clonotype originated in an adult in good health. The J gene is TRBJ2-7, the V gene TRBV4-3; D ambiguous. Sequenced material: peripheral blood, taken on day 0 of AZD1222 vaccination. CDR3 nucleotide sequence: TGCGCCAGCAGCCAAACGGACGCTCCCCTCGAGCAGTACTTC. It yields the protein CASSQTDAPLEQYF.